This TCR beta chain came from a study of follicular helper T cells after annual influenza vaccination. With respect to this clone: Its antigen is as yet unknown.

Time point denoted: 2015-2016 season, 7 days after influenza vaccination. Each time point used about 40 to 100 mL of blood. Only in-frame clones appear in the TCRdb table, and some are missing; sequencing was by immunoSEQ multiplex PCR. The data hold approximately 6,800 clones, with 84% observed a single time. General study points: Plasmablast frequency change correlated with clonality change in ICOS+CD38+ cTfh. Only roughly 9-21% of analyzed cells yielded productive TCRB sequences. Successive annual vaccinations recalled a recurrent oligoclonal ICOS+CD38+ cTfh response with influenza-specific clonotypes.

Trimming removed 2 bases from V and 6 bases from J; junction bases left unmatched: 9. The CDR3 is 16 residues long. Germline V gene data show CDR1 as MDHEN and CDR2 as SYDVKM. This clonotype originated in an adult who received the influenza vaccine. The rearrangement uses TRBV28 and TRBJ2-3; TRBD2 matches 9 bases. Sequencing was performed on CXCR5- memory CD4+ T cells sorted from blood, taken 7 days after influenza vaccination. CDR3 nucleotide sequence: TGTGCCAGCAGTTTAATCCCCGGGAGCGGGAGGGATACGCAGTATTTT. This sequence encodes CASSLIPGSGRDTQYF. The full variable domain, in which reference TRBV28 and TRBJ2-3 provide the parts outside the CDR3, is DVKVTQSSRYLVKRTGEKVFLECVQDMDHENMFWYRQDPGLGLRLIYFSYDVKMKEKGDIPEGYSVSREKKERFSLILESASTNQTSMYLCASSLIPGSGRDTQYFGPGTRLTVL.